This TCR beta chain was found in a study of T cell responses to AZD1222 COVID-19 vaccine. Study conclusions and caveats: The peak T cell response came first, and repertoires were sampled only after it. Per reports, nearly half of all spike-specific TCRs target regions that are unmutated in variants. Only a handful of individuals given AZD1222 were seropositive at baseline.

Pooling covered second doses at about 4 or about 12 weeks. Details on this clone: Antigen: not known.

CDR1 is LNHDA and CDR2 is SQIVND in the germline V gene (reference sequence). The ends were cut back, 3 bases at V and 6 bases at J, with 13 bases in the middle. The CDR3 loop spans 14 amino acids. The repertoire was sequenced with immunoSEQ multiplex PCR; TCRdb's copy has only in-frame clones and lacks some. The sample has 69,000 or so clones; 87% are singletons. The chain has TRBV19 and TRBJ2-3; D may be TRBD1 or TRBD2 (5 bases each). Sequences were derived from peripheral blood, sampled 28 days after the second AZD1222 dose. The sequence derives from an adult who received the AZD1222 COVID-19 vaccine. The CDR3 nucleotides read TGTGCCAGTAGTATGGGGCAGGGAGTGGATACGCAGTATTTT. Amino acid sequence: CASSMGQGVDTQYF. The full variable domain, in which reference TRBV19 and TRBJ2-3 provide the parts outside the CDR3, is DGGITQSPKYLFRKEGQNVTLSCEQNLNHDAMYWYRQDPGQGLRLIYYSQIVNDFQKGDIAEGYSVSREKKESFPLTVTSAQKNPTAFYLCASSMGQGVDTQYFGPGTRLTVL.